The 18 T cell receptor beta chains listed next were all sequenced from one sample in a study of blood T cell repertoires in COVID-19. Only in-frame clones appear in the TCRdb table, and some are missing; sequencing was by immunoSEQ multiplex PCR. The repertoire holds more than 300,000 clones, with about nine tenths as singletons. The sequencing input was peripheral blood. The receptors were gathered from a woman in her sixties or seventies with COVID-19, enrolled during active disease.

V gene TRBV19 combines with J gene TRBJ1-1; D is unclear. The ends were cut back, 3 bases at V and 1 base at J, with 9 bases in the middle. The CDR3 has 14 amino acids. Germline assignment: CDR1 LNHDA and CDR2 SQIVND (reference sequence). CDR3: CASSITLQNTEAFF. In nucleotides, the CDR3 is TGTGCCAGTAGTATCACACTACAGAACACTGAAGCTTTCTTT.

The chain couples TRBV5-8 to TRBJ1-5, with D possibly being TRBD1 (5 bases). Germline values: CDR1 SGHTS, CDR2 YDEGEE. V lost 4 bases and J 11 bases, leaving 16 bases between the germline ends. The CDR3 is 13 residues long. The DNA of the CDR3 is TGTGCCAGCAGCCCTCCGGGGGGAACGGCCCAGCATTTT. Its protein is CASSPPGGTAQHF.

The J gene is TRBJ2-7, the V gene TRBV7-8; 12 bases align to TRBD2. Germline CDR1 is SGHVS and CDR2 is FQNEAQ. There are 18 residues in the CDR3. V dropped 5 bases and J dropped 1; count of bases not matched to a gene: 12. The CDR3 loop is CASSLQWTSGVSSYEQYF. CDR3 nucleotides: TGTGCCAGCAGCCTACAATGGACTAGCGGGGTATCTTCCTACGAGCAGTACTTC.

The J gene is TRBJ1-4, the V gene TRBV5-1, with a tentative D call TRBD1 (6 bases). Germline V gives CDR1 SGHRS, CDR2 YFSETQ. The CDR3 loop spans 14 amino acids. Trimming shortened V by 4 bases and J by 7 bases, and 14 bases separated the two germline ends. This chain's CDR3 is CASSGGGAVEKLFF. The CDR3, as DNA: TGCGCCAGCAGCGGTGGGGGGGCGGTTGAAAAACTGTTTTTT.

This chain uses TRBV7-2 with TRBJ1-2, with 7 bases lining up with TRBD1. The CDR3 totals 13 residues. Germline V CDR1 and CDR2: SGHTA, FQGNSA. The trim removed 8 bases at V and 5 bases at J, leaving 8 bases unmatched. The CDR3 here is CASYDREQYGYTF. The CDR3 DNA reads TGTGCCAGCTACGACAGGGAACAATATGGCTACACCTTC.

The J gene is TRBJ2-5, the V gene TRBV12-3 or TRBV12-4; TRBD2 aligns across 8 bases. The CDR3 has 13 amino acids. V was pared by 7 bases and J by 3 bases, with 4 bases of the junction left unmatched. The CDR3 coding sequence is TGTGCCAGCAATAGCGGGGAGGAAGAGACCCAGTACTTC. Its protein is CASNSGEEETQYF.

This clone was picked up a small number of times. CDR3 nucleotides: TGTGCCAGTAAGGCAGGGGGCACGGGCACCGGGGAGCTGTTTTTT. Amino acid sequence: CASKAGGTGTGELFF. V is TRBV19 and J is TRBJ2-2; the match to TRBD1 covers 8 bases. The germline gives CDR1 LNHDA, CDR2 SQIVND (reference sequence). CDR3 length: 15 residues. J was trimmed by 4 bases and V by 7 bases; bases with no gene match: 8.

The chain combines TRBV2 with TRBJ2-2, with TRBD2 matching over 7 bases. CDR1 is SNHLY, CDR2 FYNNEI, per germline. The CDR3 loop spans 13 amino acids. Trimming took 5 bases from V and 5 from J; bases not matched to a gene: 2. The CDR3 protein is CASSRGGTGELFF. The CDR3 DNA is TGTGCCAGCAGTCGGGGAGGGACCGGGGAGCTGTTTTTT.

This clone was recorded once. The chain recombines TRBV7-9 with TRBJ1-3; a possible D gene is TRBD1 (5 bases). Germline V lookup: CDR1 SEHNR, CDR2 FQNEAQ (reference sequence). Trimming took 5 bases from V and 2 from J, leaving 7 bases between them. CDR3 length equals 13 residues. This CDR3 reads CASSVRAGNTIYF. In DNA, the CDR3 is TGTGCCAGCAGCGTCAGGGCTGGAAACACCATATATTTT.

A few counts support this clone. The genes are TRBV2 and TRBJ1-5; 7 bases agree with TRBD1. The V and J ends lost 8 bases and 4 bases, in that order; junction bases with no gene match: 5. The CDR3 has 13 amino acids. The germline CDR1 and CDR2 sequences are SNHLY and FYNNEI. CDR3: CASVRQGNQPQHF. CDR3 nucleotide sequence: TGTGCCAGCGTGAGACAGGGTAATCAGCCCCAGCATTTT.

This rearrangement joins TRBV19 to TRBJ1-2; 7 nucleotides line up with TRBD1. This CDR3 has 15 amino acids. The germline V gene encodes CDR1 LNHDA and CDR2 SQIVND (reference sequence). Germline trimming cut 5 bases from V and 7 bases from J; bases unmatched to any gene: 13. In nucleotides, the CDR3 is TGTGCCAGTAGTCCCCTCGACAGGGATGAGTCTGGCTACACCTTC. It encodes CASSPLDRDESGYTF.

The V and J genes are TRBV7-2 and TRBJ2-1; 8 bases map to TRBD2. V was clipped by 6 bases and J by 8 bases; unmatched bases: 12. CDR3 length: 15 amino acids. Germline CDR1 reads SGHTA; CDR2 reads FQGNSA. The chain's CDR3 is CASRSGLASYDEQFF. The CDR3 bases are TGTGCCAGCAGAAGTGGACTAGCTAGTTACGATGAGCAGTTCTTC.

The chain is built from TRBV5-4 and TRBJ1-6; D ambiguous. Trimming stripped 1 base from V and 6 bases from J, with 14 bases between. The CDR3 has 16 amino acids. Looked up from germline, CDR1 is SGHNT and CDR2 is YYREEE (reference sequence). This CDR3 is CASSLIGGPGNSPLHF. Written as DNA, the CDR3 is TGTGCCAGCAGCTTGATAGGCGGGCCTGGTAATTCACCCCTCCACTTT. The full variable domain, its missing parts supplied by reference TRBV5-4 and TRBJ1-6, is ETGVTQSPTHLIKTRGQQVTLRCSSQSGHNTVSWYQQALGQGPQFIFQYYREEENGRGNFPPRFSGLQFPNYSSELNVNALELDDSALYLCASSLIGGPGNSPLHFGNGTRLTVT.

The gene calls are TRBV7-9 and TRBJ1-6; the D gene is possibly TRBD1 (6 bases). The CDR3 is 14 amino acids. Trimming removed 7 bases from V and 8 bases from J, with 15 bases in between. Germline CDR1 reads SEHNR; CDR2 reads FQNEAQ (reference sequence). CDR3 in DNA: TGTGCCAGCACCACCGGGACAAATGATTCACCCCTCCACTTT. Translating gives CASTTGTNDSPLHF. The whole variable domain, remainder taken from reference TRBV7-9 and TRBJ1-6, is DTGVSQNPRHKITKRGQNVTFRCDPISEHNRLYWYRQTLGQGPEFLTYFQNEAQLEKSRLLSDRFSAERPKGSFSTLEIQRTEQGDSAMYLCASTTGTNDSPLHFGNGTRLTVT.

The CDR3 sequence: CASGLVSGRGYEQYF. The CDR3 region has the DNA TGTGCTAGTGGTTTGGTATCCGGCAGGGGTTACGAGCAGTACTTC. J is TRBJ2-7 and V is TRBV12-5, with a weak D call TRBD1 (6 bases). This CDR3 has 15 amino acids. Germline lookup yields CDR1 LGHNT and CDR2 FRNRAP. Trimming removed 0 bases at V and 4 bases at J, with 13 bases between.

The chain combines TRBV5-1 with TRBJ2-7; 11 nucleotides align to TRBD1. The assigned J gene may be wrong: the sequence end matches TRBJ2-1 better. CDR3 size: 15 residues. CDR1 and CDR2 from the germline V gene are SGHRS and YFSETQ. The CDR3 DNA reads TGCGCCAGCAGCTTTGGGACAGGGGGTTACAATGAGCAGTTCTTC. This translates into CASSFGTGGYNEQFF.

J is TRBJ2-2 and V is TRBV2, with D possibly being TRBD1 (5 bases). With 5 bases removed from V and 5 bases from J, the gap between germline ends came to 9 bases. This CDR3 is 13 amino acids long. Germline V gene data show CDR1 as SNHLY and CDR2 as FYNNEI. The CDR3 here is CASSPRGTGELFF. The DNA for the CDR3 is TGTGCCAGCAGTCCAAGGGGTACCGGGGAGCTGTTTTTT.

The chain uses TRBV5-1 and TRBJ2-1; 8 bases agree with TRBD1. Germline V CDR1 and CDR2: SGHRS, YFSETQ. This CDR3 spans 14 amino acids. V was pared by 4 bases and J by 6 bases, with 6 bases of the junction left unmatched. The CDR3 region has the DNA TGCGCCAGCAGCCTGGACAGGGTCGTCAATGAGCAGTTCTTC. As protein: CASSLDRVVNEQFF.